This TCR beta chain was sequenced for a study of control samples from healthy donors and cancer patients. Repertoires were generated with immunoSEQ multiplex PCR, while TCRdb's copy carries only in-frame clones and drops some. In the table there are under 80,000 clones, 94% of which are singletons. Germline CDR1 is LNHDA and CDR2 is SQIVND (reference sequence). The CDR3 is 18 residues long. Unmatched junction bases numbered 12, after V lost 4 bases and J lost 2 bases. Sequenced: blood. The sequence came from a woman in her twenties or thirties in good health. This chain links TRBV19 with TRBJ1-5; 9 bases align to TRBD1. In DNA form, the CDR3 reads TGTGCCAGTAGTACCGTCCCGGGACAGGGCGGGGGCAATCAGCCCCAGCATTTT. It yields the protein CASSTVPGQGGGNQPQHF.